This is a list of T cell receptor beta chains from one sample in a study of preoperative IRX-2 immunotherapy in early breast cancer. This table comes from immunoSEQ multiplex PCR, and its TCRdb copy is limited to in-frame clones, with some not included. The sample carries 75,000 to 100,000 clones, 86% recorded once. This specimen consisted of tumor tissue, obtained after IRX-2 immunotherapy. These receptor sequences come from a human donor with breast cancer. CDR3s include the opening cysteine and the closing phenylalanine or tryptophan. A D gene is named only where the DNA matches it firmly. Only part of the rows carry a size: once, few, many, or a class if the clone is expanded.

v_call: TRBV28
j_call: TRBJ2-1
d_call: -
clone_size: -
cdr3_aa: CASSLSRRPGDEQFF
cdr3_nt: TGTGCCAGCAGTTTAAGTAGGAGGCCCGGAGATGAGCAGTTCTTC

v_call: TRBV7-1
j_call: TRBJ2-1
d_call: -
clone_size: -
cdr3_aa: CASRGQGWNEQFF
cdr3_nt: TGTGCCAGCAGAGGGCAGGGCTGGAATGAGCAGTTCTTC

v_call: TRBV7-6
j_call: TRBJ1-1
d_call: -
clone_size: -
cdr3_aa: CASSPTTYGNTEAFF
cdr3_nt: TGTGCCAGCAGCCCCACAACCTATGGGAACACTGAAGCTTTCTTT

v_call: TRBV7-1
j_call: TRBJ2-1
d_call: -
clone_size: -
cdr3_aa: CASSPRGPGEQFF
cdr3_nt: TGTGCCAGCAGCCCCCGAGGGCCTGGTGAGCAGTTCTTC

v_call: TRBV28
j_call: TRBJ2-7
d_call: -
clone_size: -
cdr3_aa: CASSLPLYEQYF
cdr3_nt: TGTGCCAGCAGTTTACCCTTATACGAGCAGTACTTC

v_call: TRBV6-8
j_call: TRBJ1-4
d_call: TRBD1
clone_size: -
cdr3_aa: CASSDRGRGKLFF
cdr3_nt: TGTGCCAGCAGCGACAGGGGGAGGGGGAAACTGTTTTTT

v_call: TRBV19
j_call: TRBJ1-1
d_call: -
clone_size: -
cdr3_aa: CASSMTRMNTEAFF
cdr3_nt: TGTGCCAGTAGTATGACTAGGATGAACACTGAAGCTTTCTTT

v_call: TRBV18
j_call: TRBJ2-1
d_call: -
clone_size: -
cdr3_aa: CASSPRGGGNEQFF
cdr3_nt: TGTGCCAGCTCACCACGCGGGGGCGGCAATGAGCAGTTCTTC

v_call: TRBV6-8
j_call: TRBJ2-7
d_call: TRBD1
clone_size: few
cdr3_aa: CATTRQGGYEQYF
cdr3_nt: TGTGCCACCACAAGACAGGGGGGCTACGAGCAGTACTTC

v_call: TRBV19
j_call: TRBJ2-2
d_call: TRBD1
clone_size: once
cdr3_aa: CASSMIWDRGQELFF
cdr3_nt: TGTGCCAGTAGTATGATCTGGGACAGGGGGCAGGAGCTGTTTTTT

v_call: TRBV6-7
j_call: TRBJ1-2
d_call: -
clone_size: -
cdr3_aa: CASKRGTPDNYGYTF
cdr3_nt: TGTGCCAGCAAAAGAGGGACACCCGATAACTATGGCTACACCTTC

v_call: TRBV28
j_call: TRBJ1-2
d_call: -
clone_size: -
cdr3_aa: CASSLTPPVNYGYTF
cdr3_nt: TGTGCCAGCAGTTTAACCCCACCAGTTAACTATGGCTACACCTTC

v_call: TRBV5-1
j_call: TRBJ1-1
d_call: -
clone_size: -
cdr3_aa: CASSLDPGPRVLNTEAFF
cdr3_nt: TGCGCCAGCAGCTTGGATCCCGGACCGAGGGTGCTAAACACTGAAGCTTTCTTT

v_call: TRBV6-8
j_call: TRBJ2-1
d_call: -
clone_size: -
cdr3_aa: CAITGSSLEQFF
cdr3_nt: TGTGCCATCACGGGGAGTTCACTTGAGCAGTTCTTC

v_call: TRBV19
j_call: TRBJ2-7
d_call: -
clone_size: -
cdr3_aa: CASSSRGPIYEQYF
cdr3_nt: TGTGCCAGTAGCTCCAGGGGCCCCATCTACGAGCAGTACTTC

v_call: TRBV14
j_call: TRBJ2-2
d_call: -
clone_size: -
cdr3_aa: CASSPQAAGELFF
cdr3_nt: TGTGCCAGCAGCCCACAGGCGGCCGGGGAGCTGTTTTTT

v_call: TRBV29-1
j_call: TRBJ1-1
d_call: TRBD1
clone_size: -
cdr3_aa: CSVLFSLGQGAAFF
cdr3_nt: TGCAGCGTTCTCTTTTCGCTAGGACAGGGGGCTGCTTTCTTT

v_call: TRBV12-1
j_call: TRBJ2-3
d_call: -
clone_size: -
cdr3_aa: CASGFRQGQREDTQYF
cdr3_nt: TGTGCCAGCGGCTTCCGACAGGGCCAGAGGGAAGATACGCAGTATTTT

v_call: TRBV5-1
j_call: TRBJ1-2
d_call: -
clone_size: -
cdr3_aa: CASSLDGTPTNYGYTF
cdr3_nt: TGCGCCAGCAGCTTGGACGGGACCCCAACTAACTATGGCTACACCTTC

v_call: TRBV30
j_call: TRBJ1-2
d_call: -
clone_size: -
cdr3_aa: CAWSVWTVRIYGYTF
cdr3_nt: TGTGCCTGGAGTGTGTGGACAGTCCGAATCTATGGCTACACCTTC

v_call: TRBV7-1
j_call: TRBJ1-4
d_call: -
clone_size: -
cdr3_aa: CASTANRDATNEKLFF
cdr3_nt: TGTGCCAGCACGGCGAATAGGGATGCAACTAATGAAAAACTGTTTTTT

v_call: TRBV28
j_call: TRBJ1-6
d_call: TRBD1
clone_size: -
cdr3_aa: CASSLATGGGSPLHF
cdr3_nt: TGTGCCAGCAGTTTGGCCACAGGGGGAGGGTCACCCCTCCACTTT

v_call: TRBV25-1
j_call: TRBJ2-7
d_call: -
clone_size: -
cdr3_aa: CASSERGRAAYEQYF
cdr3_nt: TGTGCCAGCAGTGAAAGGGGCAGGGCGGCCTACGAGCAGTACTTC

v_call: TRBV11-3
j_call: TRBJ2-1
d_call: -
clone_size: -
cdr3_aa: CASSLGRGNNEQFF
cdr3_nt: TGTGCCAGCAGCCTCGGACGGGGGAACAATGAGCAGTTCTTC

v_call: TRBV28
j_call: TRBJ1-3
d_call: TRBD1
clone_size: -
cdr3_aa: CARKTGYSGNTIYF
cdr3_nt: TGTGCCAGGAAGACAGGGTACTCTGGAAACACCATATATTTT

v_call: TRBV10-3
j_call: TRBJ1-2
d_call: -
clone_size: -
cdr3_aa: CAISESDGPNYGYTF
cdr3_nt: TGTGCCATCAGTGAGTCTGACGGACCTAACTATGGCTACACCTTC

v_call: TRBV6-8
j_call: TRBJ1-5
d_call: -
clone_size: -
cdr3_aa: CASSSLRVNQPQHF
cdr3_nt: TGTGCCAGCAGTTCCCTACGGGTAAATCAGCCCCAGCATTTT

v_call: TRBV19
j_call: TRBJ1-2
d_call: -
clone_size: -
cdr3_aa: CASSGQGATGSSYTF
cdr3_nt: TGTGCCAGTTCTGGTCAAGGGGCTACAGGATCTAGCTACACCTTC

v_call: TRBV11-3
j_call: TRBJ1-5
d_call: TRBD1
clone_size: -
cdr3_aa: CASSSGAGGWGNQPQHF
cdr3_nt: TGTGCCAGCAGCTCTGGGGCAGGGGGCTGGGGCAATCAGCCCCAGCATTTT

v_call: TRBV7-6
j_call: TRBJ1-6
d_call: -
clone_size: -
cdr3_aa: CASSSTATARSPLHF
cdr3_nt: TGTGCCAGCAGCTCGACCGCGACGGCTAGGTCACCCCTCCACTTT

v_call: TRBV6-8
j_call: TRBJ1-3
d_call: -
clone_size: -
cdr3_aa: CAISTDSLGVTIYF
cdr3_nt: TGTGCCATCAGTACGGACAGTTTGGGCGTCACCATATATTTT

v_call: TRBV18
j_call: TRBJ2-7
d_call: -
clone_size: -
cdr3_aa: CASSPPQGLVRYEQYF
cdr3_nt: TGTGCCAGCTCACCACCGCAGGGGCTGGTTCGGTACGAGCAGTACTTC

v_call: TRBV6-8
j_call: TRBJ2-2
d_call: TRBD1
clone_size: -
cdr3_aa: CASLSGTANTGELFF
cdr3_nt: TGTGCCAGCCTCTCAGGGACAGCGAACACCGGGGAGCTGTTTTTT

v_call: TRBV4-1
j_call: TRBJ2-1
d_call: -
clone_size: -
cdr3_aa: CASSQALVDNEQFF
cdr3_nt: TGCGCCAGCAGCCAAGCCCTCGTCGACAATGAGCAGTTCTTC

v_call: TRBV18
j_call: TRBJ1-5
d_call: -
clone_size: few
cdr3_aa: CASSETRVFNQPQHF
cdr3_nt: TGTGCCAGCTCAGAAACCAGGGTCTTCAATCAGCCCCAGCATTTT

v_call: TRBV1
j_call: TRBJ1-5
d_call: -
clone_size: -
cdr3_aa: CASSHGQGYGNQPQHF
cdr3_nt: TGCGCCAGCAGCCATGGACAGGGATACGGCAATCAGCCCCAGCATTTT

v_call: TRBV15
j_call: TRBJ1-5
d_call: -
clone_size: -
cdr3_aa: CATSRDSLGGDQPQHF
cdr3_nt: TGTGCCACCAGCAGAGATAGTCTGGGGGGGGATCAGCCCCAGCATTTT

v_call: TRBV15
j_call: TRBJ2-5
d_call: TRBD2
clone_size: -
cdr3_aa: CATSRLAGVIETQYF
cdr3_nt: TGTGCCACCAGCAGACTAGCGGGAGTAATCGAGACCCAGTACTTC

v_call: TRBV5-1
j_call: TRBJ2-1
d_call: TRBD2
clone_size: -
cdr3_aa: CASSSRGESRNEQFF
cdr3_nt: TGCGCCAGCAGCTCACGGGGGGAGTCTAGAAATGAGCAGTTCTTC

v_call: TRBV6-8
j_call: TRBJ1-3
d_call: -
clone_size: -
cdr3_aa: CASVGFIRNTIYF
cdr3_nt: TGTGCCAGCGTCGGATTTATCCGAAACACCATATATTTT

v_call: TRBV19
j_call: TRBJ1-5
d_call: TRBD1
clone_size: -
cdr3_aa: CATRDRLEGQPQHF
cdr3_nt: TGTGCCACCAGGGACAGGCTGGAAGGTCAGCCCCAGCATTTT

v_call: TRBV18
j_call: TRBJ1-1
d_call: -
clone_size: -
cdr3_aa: CASSLAGNTEAFF
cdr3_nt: TGTGCCAGCTCACTGGCGGGTAACACTGAAGCTTTCTTT

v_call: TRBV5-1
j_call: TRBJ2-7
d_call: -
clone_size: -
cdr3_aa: CASSSQTSSYEQYF
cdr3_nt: TGCGCCAGCAGCTCCCAGACCTCTTCCTACGAGCAGTACTTC